This TCR beta chain was identified during a study of blood T cell repertoires in COVID-19. About the research overall: Acute and convalescent COVID-19 samples came from the United States, Italy and Spain.

Germline loops: CDR1 PRHDT, CDR2 FYEKMQ (reference sequence). V was trimmed by 6 bases and J by 5 bases, leaving 16 bases between them. The CDR3 has 14 amino acids. In the original processing: The authors estimated nucleated cell counts from reference gene primer amplification. The assay was immunoSEQ multiplex PCR, and TCRdb's table has in-frame clones only and misses some. V, J and clone size derive from that table, while D and trimming were established from the DNA sequence. The sample lists about 230,000 clones, around 84% seen once, with roughly 10% in the top ten. J is TRBJ1-2 and V is TRBV13; maybe TRBD1 (5 bases). The source material was peripheral blood. The origin of this receptor is a man aged 50-60 years with COVID-19, enrolled during active disease. For the CDR3, the DNA is TGTGCCAGCAGTCCCAGGGAGGGGCGTTATGGCTACACCTTC. As protein: CASSPREGRYGYTF.